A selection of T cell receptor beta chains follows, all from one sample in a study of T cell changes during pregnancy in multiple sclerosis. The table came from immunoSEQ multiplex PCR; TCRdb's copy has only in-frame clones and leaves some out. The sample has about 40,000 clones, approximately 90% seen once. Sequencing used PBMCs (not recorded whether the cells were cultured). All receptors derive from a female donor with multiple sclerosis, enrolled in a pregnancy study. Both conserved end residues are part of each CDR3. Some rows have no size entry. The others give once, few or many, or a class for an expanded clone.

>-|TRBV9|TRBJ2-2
CASSPGGRARGGELFF
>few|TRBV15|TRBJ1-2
CATSSRREPNYGYTF
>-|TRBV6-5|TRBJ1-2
CASSGGTGYGYTF
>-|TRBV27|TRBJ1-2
CASSDTVDYGYTF
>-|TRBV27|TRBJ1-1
CASRLQYNTEAFF
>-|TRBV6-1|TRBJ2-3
CASSEELAGVIDTQYF
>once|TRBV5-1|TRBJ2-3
CASSFSTDTQYF
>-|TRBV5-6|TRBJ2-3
CASSSQGVTDTQYF
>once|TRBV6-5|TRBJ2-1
CASRGVRLGDNEQFF
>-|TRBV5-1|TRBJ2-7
CASSFGGGDEQYF
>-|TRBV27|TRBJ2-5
CASSFSRDRGQETQYF
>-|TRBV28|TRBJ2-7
CASSSGQGYEQYF
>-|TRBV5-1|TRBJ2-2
CASSIWTSGSDGELFF
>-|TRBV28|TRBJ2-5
CASSLSLGGEETQYF
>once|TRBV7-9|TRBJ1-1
CASSLARTGTLNTEAFF
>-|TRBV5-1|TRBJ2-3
CASSSIAGGRTDTQYF
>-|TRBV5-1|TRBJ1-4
CASSLARDRANEKLFF
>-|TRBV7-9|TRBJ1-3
CASSLGQGSGNTIYF
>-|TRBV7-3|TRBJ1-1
CASSLEGNTEAFF
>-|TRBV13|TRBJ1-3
CASSAQGAGTNTIYF
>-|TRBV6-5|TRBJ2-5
CASRHRVWETQYF
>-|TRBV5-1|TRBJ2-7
CASSSLPGGNEQYF
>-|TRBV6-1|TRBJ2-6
CASSRLGGANVLTF
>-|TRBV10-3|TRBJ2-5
CAISGTGEETQYF
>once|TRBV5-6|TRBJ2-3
CASSEGTGSTDTQYF
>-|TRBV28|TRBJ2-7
CASRLAGSYEQYF
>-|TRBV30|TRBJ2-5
CAWSFAETQYF
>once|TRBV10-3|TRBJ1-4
CAIRKTGHTNEKLFF
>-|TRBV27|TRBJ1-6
CASSLSWGSPLHF
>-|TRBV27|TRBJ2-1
CASSLAPRLAEGGEQFF
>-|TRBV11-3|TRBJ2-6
CASSAGTGSGANVLTF
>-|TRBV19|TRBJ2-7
CASSITSGSYEQYF
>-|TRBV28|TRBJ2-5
CASRGQETQYF
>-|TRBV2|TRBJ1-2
CASSEREGSYGYTF
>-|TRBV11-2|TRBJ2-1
CASSFGENNEQFF
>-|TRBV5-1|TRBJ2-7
CASSLAKGGASLYEQYF
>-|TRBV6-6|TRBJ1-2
CASSTPDRGPYGYTF
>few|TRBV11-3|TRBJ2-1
CASSPALRASSYNEQFF
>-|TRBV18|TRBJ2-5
CASSDQETQYF
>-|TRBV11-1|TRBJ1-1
CASSLAPGTEILEAFF